This T cell receptor beta chain was captured in a study of cytomegalovirus exposure and HLA in healthy donors. Study in general: Of 350 to 400 genotyped donors, around 80% grouped in the Caucasian-associated ancestry cluster. Findings and caveats of the study: Per published accounts, TCR beta sequences correctly predicted the HLA-A and HLA-B alleles of most subjects. Links to common viral pathogens appeared, in a later analysis, for several of the most significant clusters. Analysis was carried out at a later point, and it linked a missense DCLRE1C variant to TCR beta V- and J-gene trimming.

Comments on this clone: Its matching antigen is unknown.

13 Jbeta primers and 60 Vbeta primers were used for the PCR. Profiled with immunoSEQ multiplex PCR; TCRdb holds only in-frame clones, not every one. The profile shows some 170,000 clones, over 75% of them singletons. The CDR3 runs to 16 residues. CDR1 and CDR2 (germline): SGDLS, YYNGEE. Trimming stripped 3 bases from V and 4 bases from J, with 17 bases between. This chain joins TRBV9 and TRBJ1-3, with a weak D call TRBD1 (5 bases). This clonotype originated in a man aged 35-49 years in good health and CMV-seronegative. Input material: PBMCs. Here the CDR3 DNA reads TGTGCCAGCAGCGCGGACACGTTAGGGGTAGGAAACACCATATATTTT. As protein: CASSADTLGVGNTIYF.